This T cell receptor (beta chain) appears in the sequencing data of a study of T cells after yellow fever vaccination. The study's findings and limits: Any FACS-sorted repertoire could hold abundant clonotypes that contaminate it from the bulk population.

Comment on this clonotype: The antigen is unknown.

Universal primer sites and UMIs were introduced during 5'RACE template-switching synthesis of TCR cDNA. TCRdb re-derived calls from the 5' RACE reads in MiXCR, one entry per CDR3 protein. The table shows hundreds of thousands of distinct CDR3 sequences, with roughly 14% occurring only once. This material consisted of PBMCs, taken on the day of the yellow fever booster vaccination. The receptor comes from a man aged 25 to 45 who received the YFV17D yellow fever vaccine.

As DNA, the CDR3 is TGTGCCAGCAGCTCCGGGACAGGAACTAACTATGGCTACACCTTC. This encodes CASSSGTGTNYGYTF. The rearrangement uses TRBV7-6 and TRBJ1-2; TRBD1 matches at 8 bases. From germline, CDR1 is SGHVS and CDR2 FNYEAQ. J was trimmed by 0 bases and V by 4 bases; bases with no gene match: 4. The CDR3 runs 15 residues.